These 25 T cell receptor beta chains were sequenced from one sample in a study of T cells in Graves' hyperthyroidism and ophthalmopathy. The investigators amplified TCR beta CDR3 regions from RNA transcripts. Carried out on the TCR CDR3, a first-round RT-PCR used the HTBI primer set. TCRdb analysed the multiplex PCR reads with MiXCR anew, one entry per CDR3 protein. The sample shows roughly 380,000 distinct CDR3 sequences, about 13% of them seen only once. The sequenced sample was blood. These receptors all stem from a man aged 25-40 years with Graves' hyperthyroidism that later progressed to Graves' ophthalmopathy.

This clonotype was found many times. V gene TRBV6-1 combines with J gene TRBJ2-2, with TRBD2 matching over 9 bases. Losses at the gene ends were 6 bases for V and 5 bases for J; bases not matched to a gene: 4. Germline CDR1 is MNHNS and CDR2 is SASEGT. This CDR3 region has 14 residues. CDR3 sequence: CASRSSGGTGELFF. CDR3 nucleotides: TGTGCCAGCAGGAGTAGCGGGGGAACCGGGGAGCTGTTTTTT.

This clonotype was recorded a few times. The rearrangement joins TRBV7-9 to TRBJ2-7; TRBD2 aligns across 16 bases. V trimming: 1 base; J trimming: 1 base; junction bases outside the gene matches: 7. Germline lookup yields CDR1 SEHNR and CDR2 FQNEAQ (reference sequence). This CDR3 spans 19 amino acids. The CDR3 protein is CASSLVPGLAGGRSYEQYF. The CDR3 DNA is TGTGCCAGCAGCTTAGTCCCGGGACTAGCGGGGGGGAGGTCCTACGAGCAGTACTTC.

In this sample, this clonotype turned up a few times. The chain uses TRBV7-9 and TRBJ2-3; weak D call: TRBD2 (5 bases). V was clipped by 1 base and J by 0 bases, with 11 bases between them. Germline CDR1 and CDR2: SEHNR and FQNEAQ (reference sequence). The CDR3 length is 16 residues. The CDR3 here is CASSLGHRTSTDTQYF. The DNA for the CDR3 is TGTGCCAGCAGCTTAGGACATAGGACTAGCACAGATACGCAGTATTTT.

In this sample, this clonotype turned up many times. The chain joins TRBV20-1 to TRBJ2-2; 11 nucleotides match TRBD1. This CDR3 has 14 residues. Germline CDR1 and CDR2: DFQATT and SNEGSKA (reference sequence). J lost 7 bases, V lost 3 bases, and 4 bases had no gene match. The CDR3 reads CSARAGQGGGELFF. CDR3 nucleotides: TGCAGTGCTAGGGCGGGACAGGGGGGCGGGGAGCTGTTTTTT.

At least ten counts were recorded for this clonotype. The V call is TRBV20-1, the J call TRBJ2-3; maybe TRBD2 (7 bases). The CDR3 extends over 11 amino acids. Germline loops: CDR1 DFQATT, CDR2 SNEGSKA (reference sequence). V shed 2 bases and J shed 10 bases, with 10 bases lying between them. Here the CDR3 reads CSARRGAAQYF. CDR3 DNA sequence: TGCAGTGCTAGACGGGGGGCGGCGCAGTATTTT.

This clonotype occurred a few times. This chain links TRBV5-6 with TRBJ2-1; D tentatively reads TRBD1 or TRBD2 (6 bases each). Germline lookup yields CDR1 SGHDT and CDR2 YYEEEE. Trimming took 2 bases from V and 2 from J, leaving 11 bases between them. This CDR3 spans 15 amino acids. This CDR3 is CASSFGGRAYNEQFF. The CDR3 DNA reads TGTGCCAGCAGCTTTGGGGGGCGGGCCTACAATGAGCAGTTCTTC.

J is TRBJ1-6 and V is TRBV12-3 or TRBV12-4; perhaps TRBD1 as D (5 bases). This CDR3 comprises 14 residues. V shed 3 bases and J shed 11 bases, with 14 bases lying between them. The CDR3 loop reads CASSLAGSPPPLHF. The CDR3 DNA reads TGTGCCAGCAGTTTGGCAGGGAGCCCACCACCCCTCCACTTT.

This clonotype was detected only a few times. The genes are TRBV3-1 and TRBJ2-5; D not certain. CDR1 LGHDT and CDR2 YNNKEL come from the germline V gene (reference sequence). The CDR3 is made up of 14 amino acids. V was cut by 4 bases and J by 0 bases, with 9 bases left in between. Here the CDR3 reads CASSRSPNQETQYF. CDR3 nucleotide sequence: TGTGCCAGCAGCCGATCGCCAAACCAAGAGACCCAGTACTTC.

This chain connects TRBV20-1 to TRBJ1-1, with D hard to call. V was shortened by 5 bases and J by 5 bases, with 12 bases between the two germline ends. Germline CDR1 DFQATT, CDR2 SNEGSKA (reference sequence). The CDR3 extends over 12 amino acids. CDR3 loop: CSAGIMGTEAFF. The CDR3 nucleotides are TGCAGTGCTGGGATCATGGGGACTGAAGCTTTCTTT.

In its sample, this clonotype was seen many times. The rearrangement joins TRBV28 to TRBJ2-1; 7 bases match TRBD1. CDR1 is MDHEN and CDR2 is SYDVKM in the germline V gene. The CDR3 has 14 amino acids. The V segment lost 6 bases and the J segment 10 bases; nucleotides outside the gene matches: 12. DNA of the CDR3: TGTGCCAGCAGCCCCGGGACAGACCCTTTCGAGCAGTTCTTC. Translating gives CASSPGTDPFEQFF.

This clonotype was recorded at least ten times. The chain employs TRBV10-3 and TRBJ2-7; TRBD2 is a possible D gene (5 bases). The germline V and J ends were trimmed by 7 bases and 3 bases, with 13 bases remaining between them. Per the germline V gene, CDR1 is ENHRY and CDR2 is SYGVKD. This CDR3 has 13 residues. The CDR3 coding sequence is TGTGCCATCACCCCGGGGATAAACTACGAGCAGTACTTC. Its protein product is CAITPGINYEQYF.

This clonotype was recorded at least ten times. This CDR3 is CASGPRVHRANQPQHF. In DNA form, the CDR3 reads TGTGCCAGCGGCCCGAGGGTCCACCGGGCAAATCAGCCCCAGCATTTT. V and J are TRBV6-2 or TRBV6-3 and TRBJ1-5; D ambiguous. Germline V lookup: CDR1 MNHEY, CDR2 SVGEGT. Trimming stripped 8 bases from V and 4 bases from J, with 21 bases between. This CDR3 contains 16 residues.

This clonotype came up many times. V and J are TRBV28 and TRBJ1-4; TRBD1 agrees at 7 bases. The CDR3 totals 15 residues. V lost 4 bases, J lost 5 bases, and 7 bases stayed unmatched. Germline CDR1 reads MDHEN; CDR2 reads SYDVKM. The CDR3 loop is CASSYPQGGNEKLFF. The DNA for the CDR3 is TGTGCCAGCAGTTACCCCCAGGGGGGGAATGAAAAACTGTTTTTT. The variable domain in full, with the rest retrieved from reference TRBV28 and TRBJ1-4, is DVKVTQSSRYLVKRTGEKVFLECVQDMDHENMFWYRQDPGLGLRLIYFSYDVKMKEKGDIPEGYSVSREKKERFSLILESASTNQTSMYLCASSYPQGGNEKLFFGSGTQLSVL.

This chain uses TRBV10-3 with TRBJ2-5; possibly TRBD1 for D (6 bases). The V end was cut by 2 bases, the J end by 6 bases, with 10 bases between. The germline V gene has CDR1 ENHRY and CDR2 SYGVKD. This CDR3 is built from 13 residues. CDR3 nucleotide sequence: TGTGCCATCAGTGAGGGGGGCTTCCAGACCCAGTACTTC. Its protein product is CAISEGGFQTQYF.

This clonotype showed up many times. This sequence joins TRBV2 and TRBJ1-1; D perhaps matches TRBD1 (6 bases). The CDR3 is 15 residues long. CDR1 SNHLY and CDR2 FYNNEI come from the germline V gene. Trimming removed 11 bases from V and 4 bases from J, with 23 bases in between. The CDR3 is CASLRGGIGGTEAFF. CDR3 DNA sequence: TGTGCCTCGCTGCGGGGGGGGATAGGGGGCACTGAAGCTTTCTTT.

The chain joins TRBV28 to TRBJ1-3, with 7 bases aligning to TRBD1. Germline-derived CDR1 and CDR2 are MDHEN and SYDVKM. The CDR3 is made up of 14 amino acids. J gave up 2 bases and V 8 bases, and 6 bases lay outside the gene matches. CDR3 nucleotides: TGTGCCAGCGAGGGGGCGGAAACTGGAAACACCATATATTTT. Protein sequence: CASEGAETGNTIYF.

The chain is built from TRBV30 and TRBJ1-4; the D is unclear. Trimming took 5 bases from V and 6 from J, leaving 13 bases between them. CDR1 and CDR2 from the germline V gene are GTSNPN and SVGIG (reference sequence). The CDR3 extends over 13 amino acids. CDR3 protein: CAWVPEGDEKLFF. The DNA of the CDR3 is TGTGCCTGGGTACCGGAGGGAGATGAAAAACTGTTTTTT. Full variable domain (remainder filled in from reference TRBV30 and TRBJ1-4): SQTIHQWPATLVQPVGSPLSLECTVEGTSNPNLYWYRQAAGRGLQLLFYSVGIGQISSEVPQNLSASRPQDRQFILSSKKLLLSDSGFYLCAWVPEGDEKLFFGSGTQLSVL.

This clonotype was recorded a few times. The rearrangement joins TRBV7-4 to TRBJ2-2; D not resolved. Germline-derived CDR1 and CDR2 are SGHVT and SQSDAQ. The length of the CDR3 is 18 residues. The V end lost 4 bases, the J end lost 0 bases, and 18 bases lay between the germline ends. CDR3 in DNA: TGTGCCAGCAGCTCCAGATTGGGCACGACTTCGAACACCGGGGAGCTGTTTTTT. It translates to CASSSRLGTTSNTGELFF.

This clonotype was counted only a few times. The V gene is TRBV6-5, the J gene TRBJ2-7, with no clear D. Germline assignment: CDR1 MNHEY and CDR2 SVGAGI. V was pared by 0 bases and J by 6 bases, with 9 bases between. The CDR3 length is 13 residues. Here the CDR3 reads CASSYSDEGEQYF. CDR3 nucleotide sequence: TGTGCCAGCAGTTACTCGGACGAAGGCGAGCAGTACTTC.

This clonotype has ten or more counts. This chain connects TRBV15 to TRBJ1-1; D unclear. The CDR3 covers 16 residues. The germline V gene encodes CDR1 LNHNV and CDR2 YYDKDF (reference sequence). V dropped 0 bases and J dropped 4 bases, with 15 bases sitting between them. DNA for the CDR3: TGTGCCACCAGCAGAGATCAAATAGGGTGGAGCACTGAAGCTTTCTTT. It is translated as CATSRDQIGWSTEAFF. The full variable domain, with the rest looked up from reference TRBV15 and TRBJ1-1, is DAMVIQNPRYQVTQFGKPVTLSCSQTLNHNVMYWYQQKSSQAPKLLFHYYDKDFNNEADTPDNFQSRRPNTSFCFLDIRSPGLGDTAMYLCATSRDQIGWSTEAFFGQGTRLTVV.

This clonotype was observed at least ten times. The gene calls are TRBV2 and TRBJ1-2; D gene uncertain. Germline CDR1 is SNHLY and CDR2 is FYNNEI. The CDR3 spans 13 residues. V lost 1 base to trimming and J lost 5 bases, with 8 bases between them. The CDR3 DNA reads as TGTGCCAGCAGTGAAGTGCCCCTGTATGGCTACACCTTC. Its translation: CASSEVPLYGYTF. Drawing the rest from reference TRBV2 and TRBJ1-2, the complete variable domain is EPEVTQTPSHQVTQMGQEVILRCVPISNHLYFYWYRQILGQKVEFLVSFYNNEISEKSEIFDDQFSVERPDGSNFTLKIRSTKLEDSAMYFCASSEVPLYGYTFGSGTRLTVV.

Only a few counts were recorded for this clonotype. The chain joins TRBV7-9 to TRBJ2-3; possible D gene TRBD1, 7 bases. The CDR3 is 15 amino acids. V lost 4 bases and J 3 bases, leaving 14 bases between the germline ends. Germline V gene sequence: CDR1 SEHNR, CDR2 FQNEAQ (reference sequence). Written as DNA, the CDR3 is TGTGCCAGCAGCTCAGGGGGGCGTTGGACAGATACGCAGTATTTT. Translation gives CASSSGGRWTDTQYF.

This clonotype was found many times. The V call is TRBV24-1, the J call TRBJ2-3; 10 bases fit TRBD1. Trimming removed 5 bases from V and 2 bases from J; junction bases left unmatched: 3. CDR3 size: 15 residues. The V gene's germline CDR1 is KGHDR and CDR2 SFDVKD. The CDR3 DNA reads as TGTGCCACCAGTGTGGGACAGGGGTCCACAGATACGCAGTATTTT. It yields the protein CATSVGQGSTDTQYF.

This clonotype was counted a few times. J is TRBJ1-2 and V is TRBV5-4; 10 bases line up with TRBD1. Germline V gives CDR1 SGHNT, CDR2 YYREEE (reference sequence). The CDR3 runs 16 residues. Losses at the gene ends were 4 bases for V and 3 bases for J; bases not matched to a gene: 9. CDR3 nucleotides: TGTGCCAGCAGCCTAGATCCGACAGGGGGCGACTATGGCTACACCTTC. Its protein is CASSLDPTGGDYGYTF.

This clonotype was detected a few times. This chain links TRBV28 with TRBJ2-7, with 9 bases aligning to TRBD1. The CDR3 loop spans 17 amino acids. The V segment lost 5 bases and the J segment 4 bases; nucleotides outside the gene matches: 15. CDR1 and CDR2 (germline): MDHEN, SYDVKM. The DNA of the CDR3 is TGTGCCAGCAGTGCCTACGCCGGGACAGGGATCAAGTACGAGCAGTACTTC. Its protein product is CASSAYAGTGIKYEQYF.